This passage covers 27 T cell receptor beta chains from one sample sequenced in a study of T-cell reconstitution after alpha-beta-depleted transplantation in children. Unique molecular identifiers were built into the TCRbeta library. Using its own MiXCR run on the PCR reads, TCRdb lists one record per CDR3 protein. The data hold approximately 240,000 distinct CDR3 sequences, with roughly a tenth observed a single time. Sequenced here: PBMCs from the stem cell graft donor, sampled from the stem cell graft. All receptors derive from a human donor who donated a stem cell graft to a child with SCID.

In this sample, this clonotype turned up many times. The rearrangement links TRBV5-1 to TRBJ2-2, with D hard to call. V was shortened by 2 bases and J by 2 bases, with 7 bases between the two germline ends. The CDR3 extends over 14 amino acids. CDR1 is SGHRS and CDR2 is YFSETQ in the germline V gene. CDR3 region: CASSFETNTGELFF. The CDR3 DNA reads TGCGCCAGCAGCTTCGAGACAAACACCGGGGAGCTGTTTTTT.

At least ten counts were recorded for this clonotype. This chain connects TRBV24-1 to TRBJ1-2; no definite D call. This CDR3 is built from 14 residues. Per germline, CDR1 KGHDR and CDR2 SFDVKD. V lost 7 bases, J lost 7 bases, and 18 bases lay in between. The CDR3 region is CATRPLEGSSGYTF. CDR3 DNA: TGTGCCACCAGACCCCTGGAGGGCTCTAGTGGCTACACCTTC.

This clonotype was counted ten times or more. The chain uses TRBV5-1 and TRBJ1-1, with D maybe TRBD1 (5 bases). The CDR3 extends over 13 amino acids. The germline gives CDR1 SGHRS, CDR2 YFSETQ. Trimming cost V 2 bases and J 3 bases, with 8 bases left between them. The CDR3 DNA follows: TGCGCCAGCAGCTTAGGGGCTCACACTGAAGCTTTCTTT. Translating it yields CASSLGAHTEAFF.

This clonotype was detected ten times or more. The chain links TRBV29-1 to TRBJ1-6, with 8 bases that match TRBD1. The germline V gene encodes CDR1 SQVTM and CDR2 ANQGSEA. This CDR3 has 12 amino acids. The J segment lost 7 bases and the V segment lost 5 bases, leaving 1 base of the junction unmatched. This CDR3 reads CSVRQGNSPLHF. DNA for the CDR3: TGCAGCGTTAGACAGGGGAATTCACCCCTCCACTTT.

This clonotype has at least ten counts. The rearrangement links TRBV5-1 to TRBJ1-4; a possible D gene is TRBD1 (5 bases). The CDR3 consists of 12 residues. Germline CDR1 and CDR2: SGHRS and YFSETQ. The V gene lost 0 bases and the J gene lost 10 bases, with 7 bases spanning the gap. CDR3 bases: TGCGCCAGCAGCTTGGACCAGGGAAAACTGTTTTTT. Residues: CASSLDQGKLFF.

The sample holds many counts of this clonotype. V gene TRBV5-5 combines with J gene TRBJ1-4, with a weak D call TRBD1 (6 bases). Germline CDR1 reads SGHKS; CDR2 reads YYEKEE (reference sequence). The CDR3 contains 15 residues. V was cut by 3 bases and J by 8 bases, with 17 bases left in between. Here the CDR3 reads CASSWRTARSEKLFF. CDR3 sequence (DNA): TGTGCCAGCAGCTGGAGGACAGCCCGGTCGGAAAAACTGTTTTTT.

In this sample, this clonotype turned up many times. V and J are TRBV10-3 and TRBJ2-7, with TRBD1 identical over 12 bases. Germline V gene sequence: CDR1 ENHRY, CDR2 SYGVKD. This CDR3 spans 15 amino acids. With 6 bases clipped from V and 5 bases from J, the junction kept 8 bases outside the gene matches. The chain's CDR3 is CAISPSGTGGNEQYF. In DNA form, the CDR3 reads TGTGCCATCAGCCCCTCCGGGACAGGGGGCAACGAGCAGTACTTC.

This clonotype was detected many times. The DNA for the CDR3 is TGTGCCAGCAGTTCTACCCTTGGTTCTCGCACAGATACGCAGTATTTT. Protein: CASSSTLGSRTDTQYF. V gene TRBV28 combines with J gene TRBJ2-3; D uncertain. The CDR3 is 16 residues long. Germline V gene sequence: CDR1 MDHEN, CDR2 SYDVKM. V lost 4 bases, J lost 1 base, and 15 bases lay in between.

This clonotype has a count of ten or more. This sequence joins TRBV12-3 or TRBV12-4 and TRBJ1-1, with a possible D match to TRBD1 (5 bases). The CDR3 runs 14 residues. Trimming pared 8 bases from V and 1 base from J, leaving 14 bases between. The CDR3 loop reads CASLSGLGNTEAFF. For the CDR3, the DNA is TGTGCCAGCCTATCAGGGTTAGGGAACACTGAAGCTTTCTTT.

This clonotype was counted many times. The chain links TRBV5-6 to TRBJ2-3; TRBD2 agrees at 10 bases. Looked up from germline, CDR1 is SGHDT and CDR2 is YYEEEE. J gave up 0 bases and V 2 bases, and 3 bases lay outside the gene matches. The CDR3 extends over 16 amino acids. The CDR3 nucleotides read TGTGCCAGCAGCTTTCGGACTAGCGGTAGCACAGATACGCAGTATTTT. The encoded protein is CASSFRTSGSTDTQYF.

This clonotype has ten or more counts. The chain couples TRBV12-3 or TRBV12-4 to TRBJ2-5, with TRBD2 matching 8 bases. V gave up 6 bases and J gave up 4 bases; unmatched junction bases: 13. This CDR3 spans 16 amino acids. The CDR3: CASSSYSGGERETQYF. CDR3 coding DNA: TGTGCCAGCAGCTCCTACAGCGGGGGAGAAAGAGAGACCCAGTACTTC.

The rearrangement links TRBV7-2 to TRBJ2-7; 7 bases match TRBD2. The CDR3 length is 12 residues. With 6 bases clipped from V and 7 bases from J, the junction kept 6 bases outside the gene matches. CDR1 and CDR2 (germline): SGHTA, FQGNSA. The CDR3 reads CASRLGGNEQYF. The CDR3 region has the DNA TGTGCCAGCAGACTGGGGGGGAATGAGCAGTACTTC.

This clonotype was seen ten or more times. V usage is TRBV12-3 or TRBV12-4 and J usage is TRBJ1-1, with D possibly being TRBD1 (6 bases). Trimming removed 6 bases from V and 1 base from J, with 15 bases in between. The length of the CDR3 is 15 residues. The CDR3 DNA is TGTGCCAGCAGCTCCGCTAAGACAGGGAACACTGAAGCTTTCTTT. This translates into CASSSAKTGNTEAFF.

Many counts were recorded for this clonotype. J is TRBJ2-1 and V is TRBV5-1, with D hard to call. CDR3 length: 12 amino acids. Trimming left V 0 bases short and J 6 bases short, with 4 bases between. Germline assignment: CDR1 SGHRS and CDR2 YFSETQ. CDR3 nucleotide sequence: TGCGCCAGCAGCTTGGGGGCCAATGAGCAGTTCTTC. Encoded protein: CASSLGANEQFF.

This clonotype was seen only a few times. The chain recombines TRBV19 with TRBJ1-4; D gene ambiguous. Germline assignment: CDR1 LNHDA and CDR2 SQIVND (reference sequence). CDR3 length equals 14 residues. Trimming cost V 10 bases and J 0 bases, with 12 bases left between them. CDR3: CATTPTPTNEKLFF. DNA for the CDR3: TGTGCCACCACCCCGACACCAACTAATGAAAAACTGTTTTTT.

This clonotype has at least ten counts. The rearrangement uses TRBV7-2 and TRBJ1-5; 7 bases fit TRBD1. The CDR3 covers 14 residues. The germline V gene encodes CDR1 SGHTA and CDR2 FQGNSA. The V segment lost 4 bases and the J segment 6 bases; nucleotides outside the gene matches: 6. CDR3: CASSSTGRGQPQHF. Here the CDR3 DNA reads TGTGCCAGCAGCTCGACAGGGAGGGGTCAGCCCCAGCATTTT.

This clonotype was counted at least ten times. The rearrangement joins TRBV7-2 to TRBJ1-5; 8 bases map to TRBD1. Unmatched junction bases numbered 13, after V lost 5 bases and J lost 4 bases. The CDR3 length is 17 residues. Germline CDR1 SGHTA, CDR2 FQGNSA. The chain's CDR3 is CASSPVRTGSGNQPQHF. The CDR3 nucleotides read TGTGCCAGCAGCCCGGTTAGGACAGGGTCTGGTAATCAGCCCCAGCATTTT. Looking up the rest from reference TRBV7-2 and TRBJ1-5 gives the full variable domain: GAGVSQSPSNKVTEKGKDVELRCDPISGHTALYWYRQSLGQGLEFLIYFQGNSAPDKSGLPSDRFSAERTGGSVSTLTIQRTQQEDSAVYLCASSPVRTGSGNQPQHFGDGTRLSIL.

This clonotype was seen at least ten times. The rearrangement links TRBV20-1 to TRBJ2-5; D is uncertain. Germline V gene data show CDR1 as DFQATT and CDR2 as SNEGSKA (reference sequence). Trimming shortened V by 5 bases and J by 2 bases, and 6 bases separated the two germline ends. The CDR3 is 11 amino acids. The CDR3 nucleotides read TGCAGTGCTGGGGTACAAGAGACCCAGTACTTC. This encodes CSAGVQETQYF.

In its sample, this clonotype was seen many times. The CDR3, as DNA: TGTGCCATCGGATCTAGCGGGGTAGAGACCCAGTACTTC. Its translation is CAIGSSGVETQYF. V and J are TRBV10-3 and TRBJ2-5; 9 bases are shared with TRBD2. Trimming at V came to 8 bases and at J to 4 bases, leaving 5 bases not matched to a gene. Looked up from germline, CDR1 is ENHRY and CDR2 is SYGVKD. CDR3 length: 13 residues.

This clonotype was counted at least ten times. V usage is TRBV20-1 and J usage is TRBJ2-3; unclear D gene. From germline, CDR1 is DFQATT and CDR2 SNEGSKA (reference sequence). Between the trimmed V and J ends, which lost 4 bases and 1 base, there was a span of 9 bases. The CDR3 loop spans 13 amino acids. CDR3 region: CSAIWLGTDTQYF. CDR3 nucleotides: TGCAGTGCTATCTGGTTGGGCACAGATACGCAGTATTTT.

The chain recombines TRBV18 with TRBJ2-7; D is perhaps TRBD1 (6 bases). This CDR3 contains 15 residues. Germline CDR1 reads KGHSH; CDR2 reads LQKENI. V was shortened by 5 bases and J by 0 bases, with 14 bases between the two germline ends. In DNA, the CDR3 is TGTGCCAGCTCATATGACAGGTCCCGCTCCTACGAGCAGTACTTC. Protein product: CASSYDRSRSYEQYF.

This clonotype was detected many times. The V gene is TRBV20-1, the J gene TRBJ1-4; no definite D call. The CDR3 runs to 12 residues. V dropped 3 bases and J dropped 10 bases, with 12 bases sitting between them. Germline V gene data show CDR1 as DFQATT and CDR2 as SNEGSKA (reference sequence). The CDR3 coding sequence is TGCAGTGCTAGTCTCAGTATTCGAAAACTGTTTTTT. Protein product: CSASLSIRKLFF.

The chain couples TRBV6-5 to TRBJ2-7; no clear D. Germline assignment: CDR1 MNHEY and CDR2 SVGAGI. V shed 0 bases and J shed 0 bases, with 9 bases lying between them. CDR3 length equals 15 residues. CDR3 in DNA: TGTGCCAGCAGTTACTCAGGACGCTACTCCTACGAGCAGTACTTC. Amino acids: CASSYSGRYSYEQYF.

This clonotype was counted ten times or more. This sequence joins TRBV20-1 and TRBJ1-2, with D maybe TRBD1 (5 bases). The CDR3 contains 16 residues. The V end lost 0 bases, the J end lost 8 bases, and 22 bases lay between the germline ends. The germline gives CDR1 DFQATT, CDR2 SNEGSKA (reference sequence). In DNA form, the CDR3 reads TGCAGTGCTAGAGACGGGGGAACACTACAGGAATCCGGCTACACCTTC. It is translated as CSARDGGTLQESGYTF.

This clonotype was detected many times. The V call is TRBV9, the J call TRBJ2-3; perhaps TRBD2 as D (7 bases). Germline CDR1 reads SGDLS; CDR2 reads YYNGEE. CDR3 size: 16 residues. V lost 4 bases and J lost 4, with 19 bases in between. The CDR3 bases are TGTGCCAGCAGCATCCAAGAGGGGGGGCCGTCAGATACGCAGTATTTT. This encodes CASSIQEGGPSDTQYF.

This clonotype was seen only a few times. The V gene is TRBV7-6, the J gene TRBJ2-2; D gene uncertain. Trimming pared 1 base from V and 5 bases from J, leaving 20 bases between. Looked up from germline, CDR1 is SGHVS and CDR2 is FNYEAQ. The CDR3 is 18 residues long. The CDR3 is CASSLVVGQAHTTGELFF. The CDR3 DNA sequence: TGTGCCAGCAGCTTAGTCGTTGGGCAGGCACACACAACCGGGGAGCTGTTTTTT. Filled out from reference TRBV7-6 and TRBJ2-2, the complete variable domain reads GAGVSQSPRYKVTKRGQDVALRCDPISGHVSLYWYRQALGQGPEFLTYFNYEAQQDKSGLPNDRFSAERPEGSISTLTIQRTEQRDSAMYRCASSLVVGQAHTTGELFFGEGSRLTVL.

This clonotype was found many times. CDR3 sequence reads: CATSASGAPNTEAFF. The CDR3 region has the DNA TGTGCCACCAGTGCGTCTGGGGCCCCGAACACTGAAGCTTTCTTT. The chain employs TRBV24-1 and TRBJ1-1, with D perhaps matching TRBD1 (5 bases). Germline-derived CDR1 and CDR2 are KGHDR and SFDVKD. V lost 5 bases, J lost 1 base, and 13 bases lay in between. The CDR3 length is 15 residues.